This T cell receptor (beta chain) was identified in a study of beta chain features in type 1 diabetes. This clone was picked up a small number of times. cDNA synthesis used the whole RNA isolate, giving expressed TCRB sequences. The protocol was immunoSEQ multiplex PCR, while the TCRdb copy is restricted to in-frame clones and leaves out a portion. The table records about 250,000 clones, roughly 15% of them present only once. The sample was naive CD4+ T cells from blood. This receptor was taken from a middle-aged woman in good health.

The CDR3 region is CASSGQGAGGYTF. CDR3 DNA: TGCGCCAGCAGCGGACAGGGGGCGGGGGGCTACACCTTC. This chain uses TRBV4-3 with TRBJ1-2; 11 nucleotides agree with TRBD1. The germline V gene has CDR1 LGHNA and CDR2 YSLEER. This CDR3 is 13 amino acids long. The V gene end was trimmed by 5 bases and the J gene end by 8 bases; junction bases not matched to a gene: 4.